This T cell receptor (beta chain) was captured in a study of blood T cell repertoires in COVID-19. Looking at the study overall: Collection of acute and convalescent COVID-19 samples took place in the United States, Italy and Spain. The analysed material was cDNA or gDNA that came from T cells, B-cell-depleted T cells, or PBMCs.

Seattle's enrolled individuals joined amid active infection and were then monitored longitudinally. As processed by the authors: Estimation of nucleated cell counts relied on the amplification of reference gene primers. Sequencing was performed with immunoSEQ multiplex PCR; in TCRdb, only in-frame clones are kept and a portion is missing. For V, J and clone size, that table is used; D and trimming come from the DNA. The sample has around 320,000 clones, under 90% seen once. Germline assignment: CDR1 SGHKS and CDR2 YYEKEE (reference sequence). Germline trimming cut 3 bases from V and 11 bases from J; bases unmatched to any gene: 16. This CDR3 has 16 residues.

What was sequenced was peripheral blood. This sequence joins TRBV5-5 and TRBJ1-1, with TRBD1 identical over 10 bases. The TCR sequence derives from a woman aged 25-40 years with COVID-19, enrolled during active disease. CDR3 coding DNA: TGTGCCAGCAGCTCGGGTATAGGGACAGGGGTTTCAGACGCTTTCTTT. Translation: CASSSGIGTGVSDAFF.